This T cell receptor beta chain was found in a study of glioma-infiltrating T cells after dendritic cell vaccination. Germline CDR1 reads LGHNA; CDR2 reads YSLEER. Germline trimming cut 0 bases from V and 0 bases from J; bases unmatched to any gene: 1. This CDR3 has 16 amino acids. Input was around 2.1 ug genomic DNA, or all available if less. Profiling relied on immunoSEQ multiplex PCR, and the TCRdb table lists in-frame clones only, not all of them. Among 55,000 to 75,000 clones, 81% were seen once, and the ten largest hold roughly 7.9%. This clone was seen more than once but under ten times. This TCR was recovered from a human donor with glioblastoma. J is TRBJ2-3 and V is TRBV4-3; TRBD2 matches at 9 bases. Specimen: blood, collected before dendritic cell vaccination. The CDR3 reads CASSQDLAGSTDTQYF. In DNA, the CDR3 is TGCGCCAGCAGCCAAGATCTAGCGGGGAGCACAGATACGCAGTATTTT.